The 30 T cell receptor beta chains given below trace back to one sample, sequenced in a study of cytomegalovirus exposure and HLA in healthy donors (dated by TCRdb to between 2016 and 2019). Receptors were amplified or captured by the immunoSEQ multiplex PCR assay. For the multiplex PCR, a mixture combining 60 forward primers for TCR Vbeta segments and 13 reverse primers for TCR Jbeta segments was used. TCRdb's version of the immuneACCESS table is confined to in-frame rearrangements and falls short of the full clone set. An unresolved V gene accounts for under half of the shortfall where checked; the remainder is of unknown origin. Within this sample are around 100,000 clones, with 10% of them counted one time only. Less than 6% of the sample is in the top ten clones. The sample taken for sequencing was PBMCs. The receptors here all came from a man aged 35 to 55 in good health and CMV-seropositive.

V gene TRBV10-3 combines with J gene TRBJ2-7; 12 bases fit TRBD2. Germline V CDR1 and CDR2: ENHRY, SYGVKD. The J segment lost 2 bases and the V segment lost 2 bases, leaving 4 bases of the junction unmatched. This CDR3 spans 16 amino acids. CDR3 sequence (DNA): TGTGCCATCAGTGAGGCCCTAGCGGGAGGGCCCTACGAGCAGTACTTC. Residues: CAISEALAGGPYEQYF.

The chain couples TRBV13 to TRBJ2-1, with TRBD2 matching 8 bases. Trimming at V came to 5 bases and at J to 6 bases, leaving 6 bases not matched to a gene. The CDR3 is 14 residues long. The V gene's germline CDR1 is PRHDT and CDR2 FYEKMQ (reference sequence). The CDR3 sequence is CASSPSSGTNEQFF. CDR3 bases: TGTGCCAGCAGCCCTAGTAGCGGGACCAATGAGCAGTTCTTC.

This clone was seen a handful of times. V usage is TRBV20-1 and J usage is TRBJ1-2; D is uncertain. CDR1 DFQATT and CDR2 SNEGSKA come from the germline V gene (reference sequence). CDR3 size: 9 residues. V was shortened by 1 base and J by 8 bases, with 2 bases between the two germline ends. The DNA for the CDR3 is TGCAGTGCTAGAGTAGGCTACACCTTC. Translated: CSARVGYTF.

The chain links TRBV6-1 to TRBJ2-4, with D hard to call. The CDR3 has 15 amino acids. The germline V and J ends were trimmed by 0 bases and 4 bases, with 10 bases remaining between them. In germline, CDR1 is MNHNS, CDR2 SASEGT. DNA of the CDR3: TGTGCCAGCAGTGAAGCCGAAGACATAAAAAACATTCAGTACTTC. It codes for CASSEAEDIKNIQYF.

In this sample, this clone turned up a few times. The junction differs from germline at one of its ends, possibly a read error. The rearrangement links TRBV7-7 to TRBJ2-7, with TRBD2 as a possible D gene (5 bases). Looked up from germline, CDR1 is SSHAT and CDR2 is FNYEAQ (reference sequence). The CDR3 has 13 amino acids. The DNA for the CDR3 is TGTGCTAGCAGCTTAGGTGGAGGATACGAGCAGTACTTC. This translates into CASSLGGGYEQYF.

The chain has TRBV5-6 and TRBJ2-3; a possible D gene is TRBD1 (6 bases). The CDR3 has 14 residues. Trimming cost V 0 bases and J 10 bases, with 15 bases left between them. In germline, CDR1 is SGHDT, CDR2 YYEEEE. The CDR3 bases are TGTGCCAGCAGCTTGGACGAGACAGGCAATCCGCAGTATTTT. It translates to CASSLDETGNPQYF.

In this sample, this clone turned up a few times. V usage is TRBV2 and J usage is TRBJ2-5; 11 bases fit TRBD2. The CDR3 covers 16 residues. Germline V gene lookup returns CDR1 SNHLY and CDR2 FYNNEI. With V trimmed by 6 bases and J by 1 base, 7 bases remained unmatched. Written as DNA, the CDR3 is TGTGCCAGCAGCAGAGATACTAGCGGGAGCCAAGAGACCCAGTACTTC. Translation gives CASSRDTSGSQETQYF.

The chain uses TRBV27 and TRBJ1-5; D is ambiguous. V was clipped by 5 bases and J by 6 bases, with 14 bases between them. The CDR3 extends over 14 amino acids. Per the germline V gene, CDR1 is MNHEY and CDR2 is SMNVEV (reference sequence). The chain's CDR3 is CASSTQREGQPQHF. For the CDR3, the DNA is TGTGCCAGCAGTACCCAGAGGGAAGGTCAGCCCCAGCATTTT.

There are a few counts of this clone. The chain couples TRBV6-1 to TRBJ1-2, with TRBD1 matching 10 bases. This CDR3 spans 14 amino acids. The ends lost 2 bases at V and 8 bases at J; junction bases unmatched: 5. Germline V gene data show CDR1 as MNHNS and CDR2 as SASEGT. The CDR3 DNA sequence: TGTGCCAGCAGTGAAACCGGGACAGGGGACGGCTACACCTTC. Translated, it gives CASSETGTGDGYTF.

The chain carries TRBV7-2 and TRBJ2-7; possible D gene TRBD2, 6 bases. Germline CDR1 and CDR2: SGHTA and FQGNSA. This CDR3 contains 15 residues. V was pared by 5 bases and J by 2 bases, with 16 bases between. The CDR3 here is CASSPEGTFTYEQYF. The CDR3 nucleotides read TGTGCCAGCAGCCCAGAGGGGACTTTCACCTACGAGCAGTACTTC. The whole variable domain, remainder taken from reference TRBV7-2 and TRBJ2-7, is GAGVSQSPSNKVTEKGKDVELRCDPISGHTALYWYRQSLGQGLEFLIYFQGNSAPDKSGLPSDRFSAERTGGSVSTLTIQRTQQEDSAVYLCASSPEGTFTYEQYFGPGTRLTVT.

This clone was detected only a few times. The chain uses TRBV15 and TRBJ2-7; D is unresolved. The CDR3 extends over 15 amino acids. The germline V gene has CDR1 LNHNV and CDR2 YYDKDF (reference sequence). Trimming left V 0 bases short and J 3 bases short, with 12 bases between. DNA of the CDR3: TGTGCCACCAGCAGAGACAGGCCGCCTTTCTACGAGCAGTACTTC. Protein sequence: CATSRDRPPFYEQYF.

This clone turned up a few times. The V gene is TRBV28, the J gene TRBJ2-5; 7 nucleotides match TRBD2. Trimming at V came to 4 bases and at J to 5 bases, leaving 19 bases not matched to a gene. Germline CDR1 is MDHEN and CDR2 is SYDVKM. The CDR3 spans 18 residues. The CDR3 region has the DNA TGTGCCAGCAGTTCGCGCGTGAGAAGTGGGAGGGCTTATGAGACCCAGTACTTC. This translates into CASSSRVRSGRAYETQYF.

In this sample, this clone turned up a few times. J is TRBJ1-1 and V is TRBV10-3; D gene unclear. Trimming cost V 4 bases and J 4 bases, with 10 bases left between them. There are 13 residues in the CDR3. Looked up from germline, CDR1 is ENHRY and CDR2 is SYGVKD. CDR3 loop: CAISVEGITEAFF. In DNA form, the CDR3 reads TGTGCCATCAGTGTTGAGGGCATCACTGAAGCTTTCTTT.

This clone appeared a few times. The rearrangement links TRBV27 to TRBJ1-2; no reliable D call. The V end was cut by 6 bases, the J end by 4 bases, with 9 bases between. Germline CDR1 and CDR2: MNHEY and SMNVEV (reference sequence). This CDR3 contains 12 residues. CDR3 in amino acids: CASSGGIYGYTF. The CDR3, as DNA: TGTGCCAGCAGCGGCGGCATCTATGGCTACACCTTC.

V and J are TRBV6-1 and TRBJ1-2, with D uncertain. The CDR3 loop spans 11 amino acids. V was pared by 11 bases and J by 8 bases, with 15 bases between. Germline lookup yields CDR1 MNHNS and CDR2 SASEGT. This chain's CDR3 is CALWRAGGYTF. The CDR3 coding sequence is TGTGCCCTATGGAGGGCCGGAGGCTACACCTTC.

The rearrangement uses TRBV25-1 and TRBJ1-4; 12 bases match TRBD1. The germline gives CDR1 MGHDK, CDR2 SYGVNS. The trim removed 7 bases at V and 8 bases at J, leaving 14 bases unmatched. The CDR3 covers 17 residues. CDR3 nucleotides: TGTGCCAGCAACCCCGGGACAGGGGGCTCCGCAGGGGAAAAACTGTTTTTT. Translated, it gives CASNPGTGGSAGEKLFF.

The chain uses TRBV4-1 and TRBJ2-1; 12 nucleotides agree with TRBD2. CDR1 and CDR2 from the germline V gene are MGHRA and YSYEKL. The junction had 5 bases not matched to a gene; V was cut back by 1 base and J by 13 bases. The CDR3 runs to 14 residues. CDR3 residues: CASSQGPSGREQFF. In DNA, the CDR3 is TGCGCCAGCAGCCAAGGGCCTAGCGGGAGGGAACAGTTCTTC.

The chain employs TRBV5-1 and TRBJ1-4; 10 bases fit TRBD1. V gave up 0 bases and J gave up 4 bases; unmatched junction bases: 6. The CDR3 consists of 17 residues. Germline loops: CDR1 SGHRS, CDR2 YFSETQ. The CDR3 DNA reads as TGCGCCAGCAGCTTGGATGGACAGGGGGTAAATAATGAAAAACTGTTTTTT. It yields the protein CASSLDGQGVNNEKLFF.

The chain is built from TRBV21-1 and TRBJ2-1; the table's D call, TRBD2, was not checked against the DNA. TRBV21-1 is described as a pseudogene. The CDR3 is 16 residues long. CDR3 amino acids: CASTKEGSSSYNEQFF. CDR3 nucleotide sequence: TGTGCCAGCACCAAGGAGGGGTCTAGCTCCTACAATGAGCAGTTCTTC.

This clone was detected only a few times. The chain employs TRBV5-1 and TRBJ2-2; the match to TRBD2 covers 7 bases. The CDR3 runs 16 residues. With 0 bases clipped from V and 4 bases from J, the junction kept 6 bases outside the gene matches. CDR1 and CDR2 from the germline V gene are SGHRS and YFSETQ. The CDR3 is CASSLAYPSGTGELFF. The CDR3 DNA sequence: TGCGCCAGCAGCTTGGCGTACCCTAGCGGCACCGGGGAGCTGTTTTTT.

This clone showed up just a few times. The rearrangement joins TRBV19 to TRBJ2-1; TRBD1 agrees at 12 bases. V trimming: 9 bases; J trimming: 8 bases; junction bases outside the gene matches: 11. This CDR3 spans 15 amino acids. From germline, CDR1 is LNHDA and CDR2 SQIVND (reference sequence). CDR3 loop: CASIHGTGGYDEQFF. The CDR3 DNA is TGTGCCAGCATCCACGGGACAGGGGGCTATGATGAGCAGTTCTTC.

The table lists this clone with a few counts. The same CDR3 arises from other DNA sequences in this sample as well. The V and J genes are TRBV5-1 and TRBJ2-1, with 7 bases that match TRBD2. Trimming took 4 bases from V and 0 from J; bases not matched to a gene: 4. From germline, CDR1 is SGHRS and CDR2 YFSETQ. The CDR3 contains 15 residues. CDR3 nucleotides: TGCGCCAGCAGCCTCGGGGGGAGCTCCTACAATGAGCAGTTCTTC. As protein: CASSLGGSSYNEQFF.

Only a few counts were recorded for this clone. The rearrangement links TRBV7-9 to TRBJ1-1, with TRBD1 matching 7 bases. The length of the CDR3 is 13 residues. Trimming took 5 bases from V and 7 from J; bases not matched to a gene: 7. Germline V lookup: CDR1 SEHNR, CDR2 FQNEAQ (reference sequence). CDR3 protein: CASSADRSLEAFF. Written as DNA, the CDR3 is TGTGCCAGCAGCGCGGACAGGAGTCTTGAAGCTTTCTTT.

This clone was seen a handful of times. The chain is built from TRBV6-1 and TRBJ2-7; D gene unclear. Trimming cost V 2 bases and J 1 base, with 9 bases left between them. This CDR3 has 14 amino acids. Germline V CDR1 and CDR2: MNHNS, SASEGT. Written as DNA, the CDR3 is TGTGCCAGCAGTGAATCGTTTATTTCCTACGAGCAGTACTTC. It encodes CASSESFISYEQYF.

The chain couples TRBV5-1 to TRBJ1-2; 11 positions agree with TRBD1. CDR3 length: 15 amino acids. The germline CDR1 and CDR2 sequences are SGHRS and YFSETQ. With 4 bases clipped from V and 4 bases from J, the junction kept 6 bases outside the gene matches. The CDR3 protein is CASSERTGGFYGYTF. CDR3 nucleotides: TGCGCCAGCAGCGAACGGACAGGGGGCTTCTATGGCTACACCTTC.

The chain links TRBV7-9 to TRBJ2-5; D gene unclear. CDR1 is SEHNR and CDR2 is FQNEAQ in the germline V gene (reference sequence). Trimming stripped 2 bases from V and 3 bases from J, with 16 bases between. CDR3 size: 16 residues. The CDR3 protein is CASSLIPSQEEETQYF. The CDR3 DNA reads TGTGCCAGCAGCTTAATTCCTTCGCAAGAGGAAGAGACCCAGTACTTC.

This clone has more than one count but fewer than ten. This chain uses TRBV11-2 with TRBJ2-7; TRBD2 aligns across 9 bases. The junction had 0 bases not matched to a gene; V was cut back by 0 bases and J by 0 bases. Germline values: CDR1 SGHAT, CDR2 FQNNGV. The CDR3 sequence is 15 residues long. CDR3 sequence reads: CASSLELAGSYEQYF. As DNA, the CDR3 is TGTGCCAGCAGCTTAGAACTAGCGGGCTCCTACGAGCAGTACTTC.

This clone was found a few times. The CDR3 is CATRLTREGRHIQYF. CDR3 nucleotide sequence: TGTGCCACCAGATTAACCCGGGAGGGCCGGCACATTCAGTACTTC. The gene calls are TRBV15 and TRBJ2-4, with 8 bases fitting TRBD2. This CDR3 region has 15 residues. Trimming took 6 bases from V and 8 from J; bases not matched to a gene: 12. Per the germline V gene, CDR1 is LNHNV and CDR2 is YYDKDF (reference sequence).

The rearrangement joins TRBV10-3 to TRBJ2-5, with 13 bases aligning to TRBD2. Trimming removed 9 bases from V and 5 bases from J; junction bases left unmatched: 3. Germline CDR1 reads ENHRY; CDR2 reads SYGVKD. This CDR3 spans 13 amino acids. The CDR3 coding sequence is TGTGCCATAGCACTAGCGGGGGGGGAGACCCAGTACTTC. It is translated as CAIALAGGETQYF.

This clone has a handful of counts. The chain links TRBV4-1 to TRBJ2-7, with TRBD2 identical over 8 bases. Trimming cost V 2 bases and J 2 bases; bases outside gene matches: 11. CDR3 size: 17 residues. CDR1 is MGHRA and CDR2 is YSYEKL in the germline V gene. CDR3 nucleotides: TGCGCCAGCAGCCAAAGTTCACCCGGGAGGGTGGCCTACGAGCAGTACTTC. This encodes CASSQSSPGRVAYEQYF.